Listed below are T cell receptor beta chains from one sample, sequenced in a study of shared clonotypes between healthy human individuals. The data were produced by immunoSEQ multiplex PCR, yet TCRdb's version contains in-frame clones alone and is incomplete. Of around 500,000 clones listed, around 78% are singletons. Sequenced input: PBMCs. Receptor source: a woman aged 40 to 50 in good health. Some clones in this sample may be carry-over from other donors' samples. Both conserved end residues are part of each CDR3.

j_call,v_call,cdr3_aa
TRBJ2-5,TRBV7-8,CASSLASGRADETQYF
TRBJ2-1,TRBV30,CAWSVLLTERWGAAGNEQFF
TRBJ1-1,TRBV18,CASSPQGQDTEAFF
TRBJ1-4,TRBV4-1,CASSRATNEKLFF
TRBJ2-1,TRBV18,CASSPRGYWFF
TRBJ2-7,TRBV5-6,CASSYAGNYEQYF
TRBJ2-3,TRBV12-5,CASSGLGGTDTQYF
TRBJ2-7,TRBV6-1,CASCTGYEQYF
TRBJ2-2,TRBV4-2,CASSQEDGNTGELFF
TRBJ2-7,TRBV7-2,CASSLRSTTGSGTYEQYF
TRBJ2-7,TRBV27,CASSSGRSYEQYF